The present TCR beta chain was sequenced within a study of T cells in Graves' hyperthyroidism and ophthalmopathy. Overall study context: Blood from the periphery was taken at initial diagnosis, before any treatment. Study results and limitations: Most expanded thyroid clonotypes above 0.001 also appeared in blood.

This clonotype was recorded many times. Its antigen is undetermined. Germline CDR1 and CDR2: SGHNT and YENEEA. The CDR3 runs to 14 residues. The V end was cut by 5 bases, the J end by 3 bases, with 13 bases between. The CDR3 regions of TCR beta were amplified from RNA transcripts. The TCR CDR3 first-round RT-PCR relied on the HTBI primer set. TCRdb independently ran MiXCR on the multiplex PCR reads; one entry per CDR3 protein. The sample carries about 600,000 distinct CDR3 sequences, around 14% recorded once. Material: blood. This rearrangement joins TRBV11-3 to TRBJ1-1, with D perhaps TRBD1 (5 bases). The sequence came from a woman in her late teens or twenties with Graves' ophthalmopathy. The CDR3 nucleotides are TGTGCCAGCAGCCCCCGGGGGAGGGACACTGAAGCTTTCTTT. This encodes CASSPRGRDTEAFF.